A selection of T cell receptor beta chains follows, all from one sample in a study of spatial heterogeneity in lung cancer. MiXCR was run by TCRdb on the 5' RACE reads, yielding one entry per CDR3 protein. The data hold about 60,000 distinct CDR3 sequences, with 8% to 9% observed a single time. The specimen was PBMCs, collected at surgery. The receptors here all came from a female donor with early-stage non-small cell lung cancer. CDR3s leave out the opening cysteine and the closing phenylalanine or tryptophan.

cdr3_length: 9; v_call: TRBV20-1; cdr3_aa: SAPGVGEQY
cdr3_length: 13; v_call: TRBV5-4; cdr3_aa: ASSLESGLTYEQY
cdr3_length: 13; v_call: TRBV12-3/TRBV12-4; cdr3_aa: ASSFPSAGDYGYT
cdr3_length: 13; v_call: TRBV9; cdr3_aa: ASSVRGDRISPLH
cdr3_length: 14; v_call: TRBV28; cdr3_aa: ASCEGRAPSGNTIY
cdr3_length: 12; v_call: TRBV5-1; cdr3_aa: ASSLRGLQETQY
cdr3_length: 15; v_call: TRBV11-3; cdr3_aa: ASSLDRGAGLAGELF
cdr3_length: 10; v_call: TRBV27; cdr3_aa: ASSGGGYGYT
cdr3_length: 11; v_call: TRBV5-1; cdr3_aa: ASSPAVSYEQY
cdr3_length: 11; v_call: TRBV7-2; cdr3_aa: ASSPSPGYGYT
cdr3_length: 9; v_call: TRBV12-5; cdr3_aa: ASALSYEQY
cdr3_length: 13; v_call: TRBV5-1; cdr3_aa: ASSPGAGPYNEQF
cdr3_length: 10; v_call: TRBV4-1; cdr3_aa: ASSQVIDTQY
cdr3_length: 9; v_call: TRBV5-6; cdr3_aa: ASSFFNEQF
cdr3_length: 13; v_call: TRBV6-5; cdr3_aa: ASSPPGGRHSEQF
cdr3_length: 12; v_call: TRBV5-1; cdr3_aa: ASSLSAGAETQY
cdr3_length: 13; v_call: TRBV5-1; cdr3_aa: ASSWDSGTHYGYT
cdr3_length: 10; v_call: TRBV29-1; cdr3_aa: SAPTEVDTQY
cdr3_length: 16; v_call: TRBV2; cdr3_aa: ASSHPRDRYHSNQPQH
cdr3_length: 13; v_call: TRBV20-1; cdr3_aa: SAGLPGASTDTQY
cdr3_length: 14; v_call: TRBV4-2; cdr3_aa: ASSPQTSSVTDTQY
cdr3_length: 13; v_call: TRBV2; cdr3_aa: ASSSQGLSNQPQH
cdr3_length: 13; v_call: TRBV9; cdr3_aa: ASSASGGPGNEQF
cdr3_length: 11; v_call: TRBV14; cdr3_aa: ASSPSLEGEQY
cdr3_length: 13; v_call: TRBV19; cdr3_aa: ASNPTRTISYGYT
cdr3_length: 11; v_call: TRBV12-3/TRBV12-4; cdr3_aa: ASSLAGGYEQY
cdr3_length: 13; v_call: TRBV28; cdr3_aa: ASSLAGQVDYEQY
cdr3_length: 10; v_call: TRBV28; cdr3_aa: ASRTGGYGYT
cdr3_length: 10; v_call: TRBV12-3/TRBV12-4; cdr3_aa: ASTGGREPQH
cdr3_length: 15; v_call: TRBV7-9; cdr3_aa: ASSSWTSGWTSDEQF
cdr3_length: 15; v_call: TRBV21-1; cdr3_aa: ASSHDILGQGQETQY
cdr3_length: 12; v_call: TRBV12-3/TRBV12-4; cdr3_aa: ASRPGTVNEKLF
cdr3_length: 11; v_call: TRBV28; cdr3_aa: ASRVQGWGTQY
cdr3_length: 12; v_call: TRBV2; cdr3_aa: ASRVGAGLYEQY
cdr3_length: 14; v_call: TRBV27; cdr3_aa: ASRIPLTASGYTQY
cdr3_length: 15; v_call: TRBV28; cdr3_aa: ASSPLLEIHSNQPQH
cdr3_length: 14; v_call: TRBV7-2; cdr3_aa: ASSPGLAGGQETQY
cdr3_length: 12; v_call: TRBV12-3/TRBV12-4; cdr3_aa: ASKSRAYNQPQH
cdr3_length: 11; v_call: TRBV10-3; cdr3_aa: AISAGGTDTQY
cdr3_length: 17; v_call: TRBV7-9; cdr3_aa: ASSFPPGLAGGSTDTQY
cdr3_length: 10; v_call: TRBV5-1; cdr3_aa: ASSFSLETQY
cdr3_length: 11; v_call: TRBV7-2; cdr3_aa: ASSLGSALEAF
cdr3_length: 14; v_call: TRBV7-9; cdr3_aa: ASSSLGDGANYGYT
cdr3_length: 10; v_call: TRBV12-3/TRBV12-4; cdr3_aa: ASSPGQFGYT
cdr3_length: 10; v_call: TRBV10-1; cdr3_aa: ASSAGYYEQY
cdr3_length: 10; v_call: TRBV7-2; cdr3_aa: ASSWGGNEQF
cdr3_length: 14; v_call: TRBV18; cdr3_aa: ASSPSGFSGANVLT
cdr3_length: 12; v_call: TRBV12-3/TRBV12-4; cdr3_aa: ASSFASDNQPQH
cdr3_length: 13; v_call: TRBV12-3/TRBV12-4; cdr3_aa: ASREAGGRVNEQF
cdr3_length: 13; v_call: TRBV12-3/TRBV12-4; cdr3_aa: ASSRGGQGNTEAF
cdr3_length: 12; v_call: TRBV18; cdr3_aa: ASSPADSTDTQY
cdr3_length: 12; v_call: TRBV12-3/TRBV12-4; cdr3_aa: ASSFGDRNQPQH
cdr3_length: 15; v_call: TRBV20-1; cdr3_aa: SAESLRRGGPYNEQF
cdr3_length: 14; v_call: TRBV12-3/TRBV12-4; cdr3_aa: ASSNRDGLLYNEQF
cdr3_length: 11; v_call: TRBV28; cdr3_aa: ASSRAGQETQY
cdr3_length: 12; v_call: TRBV20-1; cdr3_aa: SARLAGGSETQY
cdr3_length: 15; v_call: TRBV6-5; cdr3_aa: ASSYATGGLLNTEAF
cdr3_length: 14; v_call: TRBV6-5; cdr3_aa: ASSRRTGVVSNEQF